These 10 T cell receptor beta chains were sequenced from one sample in a study of blood T cell repertoires in COVID-19. Assay used: immunoSEQ multiplex PCR; TCRdb lists only in-frame clones, some missing. The sample contains about 210,000 clones, around 82% of which appear only once. Sequences were obtained from peripheral blood. These receptors were obtained from a woman between 40 and 50 years old with acute or convalescent COVID-19.

V usage is TRBV11-2 and J usage is TRBJ2-1; 7 nucleotides agree with TRBD2. The germline V gene has CDR1 SGHAT and CDR2 FQNNGV. The CDR3 is made up of 17 amino acids. Trimming at V came to 5 bases and at J to 11 bases, leaving 21 bases not matched to a gene. The CDR3 nucleotides read TGTGCCAGCAGCGGAGAAGGGGTGCTAGCGGATCGCCTCAAGCAGTTCTTC. This codes for CASSGEGVLADRLKQFF.

This chain uses TRBV20-1 with TRBJ1-1, with D maybe TRBD1 (5 bases). CDR1 DFQATT and CDR2 SNEGSKA come from the germline V gene (reference sequence). V lost 5 bases to trimming and J lost 13 bases, with 17 bases between them. The CDR3 consists of 11 residues. CDR3 in DNA: TGCAGTGCTGGGGGGAGGGAGGTGGGTTTCTTT. Amino acids: CSAGGREVGFF.

This sequence joins TRBV6-4 and TRBJ2-1, with 9 bases aligning to TRBD2. After removal of 6 bases from V and 6 bases from J, the junction contained 9 bases not matched to a gene. CDR1 and CDR2 (germline): MRHNA, SNTAGT. This CDR3 contains 15 residues. This chain's CDR3 is CASSSNSGSGNEQFF. The CDR3 DNA sequence: TGTGCCAGCAGCTCTAATAGCGGGAGTGGCAATGAGCAGTTCTTC.

The genes are TRBV5-5 and TRBJ2-7; a weak D match, TRBD2 (5 bases). V was clipped by 2 bases and J by 3 bases, with 15 bases between them. CDR3 length: 15 amino acids. The germline CDR1 and CDR2 sequences are SGHKS and YYEKEE (reference sequence). CDR3 sequence reads: CASSFLRESVYEQYF. CDR3 nucleotides: TGTGCCAGCAGCTTTCTGAGGGAGTCGGTCTACGAGCAGTACTTC.

The chain is built from TRBV30 and TRBJ1-4, with 8 bases aligning to TRBD1. Per the germline V gene, CDR1 is GTSNPN and CDR2 is SVGIG (reference sequence). The CDR3 covers 14 residues. V trimming: 6 bases; J trimming: 7 bases; junction bases outside the gene matches: 10. The CDR3 here is CACSTGGKVEKLFF. CDR3 sequence (DNA): TGTGCCTGTAGCACAGGGGGGAAGGTTGAAAAACTGTTTTTT.

The chain carries TRBV6-5 and TRBJ1-4, with D unclear. The germline gives CDR1 MNHEY, CDR2 SVGAGI. The CDR3 is made up of 13 amino acids. Trimming took 4 bases from V and 5 from J, leaving 8 bases between them. DNA of the CDR3: TGTGCCAGCAGTTCCGGGGTCAATGAAAAACTGTTTTTT. As protein: CASSSGVNEKLFF.

J is TRBJ2-2 and V is TRBV5-1; 11 bases are shared with TRBD1. The CDR3 is 14 residues long. V trimming: 4 bases; J trimming: 7 bases; junction bases outside the gene matches: 3. CDR1 and CDR2 (germline): SGHRS, YFSETQ. Written as DNA, the CDR3 is TGCGCCAGCAGCACGGGACAGGGGGACGGGGAGCTGTTTTTT. It translates to CASSTGQGDGELFF.

The chain combines TRBV30 with TRBJ2-1, with 8 bases identical to TRBD1. The CDR3 consists of 16 residues. Germline V gene data show CDR1 as GTSNPN and CDR2 as SVGIG (reference sequence). J was trimmed by 3 bases and V by 3 bases; bases with no gene match: 10. The CDR3 here is CAWSGLTGDLYNEQFF. The CDR3 DNA follows: TGTGCCTGGAGCGGTCTGACAGGGGATCTCTACAATGAGCAGTTCTTC.

V is TRBV7-2 and J is TRBJ2-3; the D gene is possibly TRBD1 (6 bases). The CDR3 is 16 residues long. Trimming took off 1 base at V and 1 base at J, with 12 bases between the two ends. From germline, CDR1 is SGHTA and CDR2 FQGNSA. CDR3 sequence: CASSLGPGDGTDTQYF. The DNA of the CDR3 is TGTGCCAGCAGCTTAGGACCAGGGGATGGCACAGATACGCAGTATTTT.

The chain uses TRBV6-5 and TRBJ1-1, with D tentatively TRBD1 (6 bases). Per germline, CDR1 MNHEY and CDR2 SVGAGI. The CDR3 spans 15 residues. V was trimmed by 4 bases and J by 3 bases, leaving 15 bases between them. DNA for the CDR3: TGTGCCAGCAGTTCCCGGACAGTCTTATACACTGAAGCTTTCTTT. It translates to CASSSRTVLYTEAFF.